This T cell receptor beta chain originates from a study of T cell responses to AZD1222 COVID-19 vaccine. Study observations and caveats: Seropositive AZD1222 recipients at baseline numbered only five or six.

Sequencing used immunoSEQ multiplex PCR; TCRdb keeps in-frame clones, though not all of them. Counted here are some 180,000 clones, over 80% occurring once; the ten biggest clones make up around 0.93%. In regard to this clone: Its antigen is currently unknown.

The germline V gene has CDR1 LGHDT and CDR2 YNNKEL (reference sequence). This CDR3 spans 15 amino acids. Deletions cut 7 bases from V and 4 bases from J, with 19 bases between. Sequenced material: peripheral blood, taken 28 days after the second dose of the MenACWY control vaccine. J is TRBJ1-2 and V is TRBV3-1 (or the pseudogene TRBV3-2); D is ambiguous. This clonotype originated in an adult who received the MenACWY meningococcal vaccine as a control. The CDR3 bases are TGTGCCAGCACCCCGACGTGGGCAGGAGCCTATGGCTACACCTTC. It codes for CASTPTWAGAYGYTF.